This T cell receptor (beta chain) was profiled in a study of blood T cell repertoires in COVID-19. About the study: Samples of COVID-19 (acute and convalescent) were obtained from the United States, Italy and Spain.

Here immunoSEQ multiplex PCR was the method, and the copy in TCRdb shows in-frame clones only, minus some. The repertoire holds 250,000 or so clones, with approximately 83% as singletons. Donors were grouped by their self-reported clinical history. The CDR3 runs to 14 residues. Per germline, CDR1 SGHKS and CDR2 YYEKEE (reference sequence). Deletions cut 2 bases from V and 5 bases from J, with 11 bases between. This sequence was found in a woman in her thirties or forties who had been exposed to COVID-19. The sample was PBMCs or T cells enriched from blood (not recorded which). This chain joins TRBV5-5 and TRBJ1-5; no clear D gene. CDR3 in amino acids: CASSLEQPDQPQHF. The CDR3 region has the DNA TGTGCCAGCAGCTTAGAACAGCCCGATCAGCCCCAGCATTTT.